The sequence of this TCR beta chain was determined in a study of patients and donors after allogeneic stem cell transplantation. TCRdb itself ran the RT-PCR reads through MiXCR, one entry per CDR3 protein. Of 15,000 or so distinct CDR3 sequences in the sample, under 35% were seen once. This clonotype appeared many times. CDR1 and CDR2 (germline): MNHNS, SASEGT. V lost 3 bases and J 0 bases, leaving 11 bases between the germline ends. The CDR3 consists of 15 residues. This clonotype was sampled from a human donor who was either an allogeneic HSCT recipient or a stem cell or donor lymphocyte infusion donor (not recorded which). It is not recorded whose cells these are; they may come from a transplant donor. Sequenced sample: blood, either unsorted or a sorted T cell fraction (not recorded which). The chain couples TRBV6-1 to TRBJ1-2; no clear D. The CDR3 DNA reads as TGTGCCAGCAGTGACAGGCCGACTACTAACTATGGCTACACCTTC. Translating gives CASSDRPTTNYGYTF.